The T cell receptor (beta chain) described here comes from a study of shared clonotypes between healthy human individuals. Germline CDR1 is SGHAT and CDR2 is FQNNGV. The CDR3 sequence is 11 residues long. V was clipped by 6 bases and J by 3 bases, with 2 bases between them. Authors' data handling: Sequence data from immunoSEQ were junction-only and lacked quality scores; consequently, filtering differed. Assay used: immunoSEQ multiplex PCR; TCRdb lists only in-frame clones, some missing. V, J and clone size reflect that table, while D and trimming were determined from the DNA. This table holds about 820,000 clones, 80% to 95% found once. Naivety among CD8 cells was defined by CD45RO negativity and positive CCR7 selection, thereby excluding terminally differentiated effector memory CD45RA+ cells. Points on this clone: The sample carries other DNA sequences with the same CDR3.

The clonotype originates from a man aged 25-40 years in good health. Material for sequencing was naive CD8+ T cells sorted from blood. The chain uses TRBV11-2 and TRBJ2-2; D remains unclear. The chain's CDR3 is CASSYTGELFF. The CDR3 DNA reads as TGTGCCAGCAGTTACACCGGGGAGCTGTTTTTT.